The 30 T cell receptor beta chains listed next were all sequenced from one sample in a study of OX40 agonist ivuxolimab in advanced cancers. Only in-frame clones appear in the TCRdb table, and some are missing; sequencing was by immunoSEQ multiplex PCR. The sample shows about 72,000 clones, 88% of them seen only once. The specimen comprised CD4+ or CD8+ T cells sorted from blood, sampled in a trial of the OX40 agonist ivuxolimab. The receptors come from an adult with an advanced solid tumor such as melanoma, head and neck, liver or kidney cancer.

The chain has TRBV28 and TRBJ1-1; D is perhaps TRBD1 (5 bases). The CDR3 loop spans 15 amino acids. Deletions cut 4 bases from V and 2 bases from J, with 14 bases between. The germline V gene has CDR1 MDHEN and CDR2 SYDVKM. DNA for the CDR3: TGTGCCAGCAGTTCGGGGACCTGGGGCAACACTGAAGCTTTCTTT. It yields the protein CASSSGTWGNTEAFF.

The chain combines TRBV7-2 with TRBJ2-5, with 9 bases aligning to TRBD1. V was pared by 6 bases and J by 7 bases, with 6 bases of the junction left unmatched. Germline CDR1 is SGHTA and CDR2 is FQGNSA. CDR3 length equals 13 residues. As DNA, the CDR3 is TGTGCCAGCAGGGGGACAGGGTGGGGGACCCAGTACTTC. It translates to CASRGTGWGTQYF.

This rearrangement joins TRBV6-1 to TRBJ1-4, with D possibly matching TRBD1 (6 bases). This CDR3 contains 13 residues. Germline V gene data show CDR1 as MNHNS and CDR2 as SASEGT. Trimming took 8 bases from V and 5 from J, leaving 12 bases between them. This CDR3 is CASGTGANEKLFF. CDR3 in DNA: TGTGCCAGCGGGACGGGGGCGAATGAAAAACTGTTTTTT.

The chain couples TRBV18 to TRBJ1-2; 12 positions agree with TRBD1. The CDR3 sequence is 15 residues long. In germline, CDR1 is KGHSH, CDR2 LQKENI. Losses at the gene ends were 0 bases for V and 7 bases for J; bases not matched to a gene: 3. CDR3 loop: CASSPPGQGAPGYTF. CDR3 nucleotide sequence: TGTGCCAGCTCACCACCGGGACAGGGGGCGCCTGGCTACACCTTC.

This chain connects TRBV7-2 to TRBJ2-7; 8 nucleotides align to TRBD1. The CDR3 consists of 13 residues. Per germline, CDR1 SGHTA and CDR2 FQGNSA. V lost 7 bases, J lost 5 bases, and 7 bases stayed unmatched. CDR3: CASKEQGVDEQYF. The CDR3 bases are TGTGCCAGCAAGGAACAGGGGGTTGACGAGCAGTACTTC.

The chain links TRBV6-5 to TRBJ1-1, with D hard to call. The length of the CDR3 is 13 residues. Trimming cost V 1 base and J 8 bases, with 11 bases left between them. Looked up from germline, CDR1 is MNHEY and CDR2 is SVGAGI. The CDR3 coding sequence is TGTGCCAGCAGTTACTTCGGGCAGGCGGAAGCTTTCTTT. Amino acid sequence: CASSYFGQAEAFF.

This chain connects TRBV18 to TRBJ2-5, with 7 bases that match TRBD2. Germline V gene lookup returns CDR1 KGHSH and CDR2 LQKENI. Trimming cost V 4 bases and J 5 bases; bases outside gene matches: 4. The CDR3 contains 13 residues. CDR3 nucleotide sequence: TGTGCCAGCTCACTCAGCGGGACCGAGACCCAGTACTTC. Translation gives CASSLSGTETQYF.

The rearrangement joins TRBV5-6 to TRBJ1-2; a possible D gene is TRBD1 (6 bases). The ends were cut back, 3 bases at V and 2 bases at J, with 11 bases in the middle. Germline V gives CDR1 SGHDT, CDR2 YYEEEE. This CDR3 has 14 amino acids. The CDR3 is CASSWRQGNYGYTF. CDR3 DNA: TGTGCCAGCAGCTGGAGGCAGGGGAACTATGGCTACACCTTC.

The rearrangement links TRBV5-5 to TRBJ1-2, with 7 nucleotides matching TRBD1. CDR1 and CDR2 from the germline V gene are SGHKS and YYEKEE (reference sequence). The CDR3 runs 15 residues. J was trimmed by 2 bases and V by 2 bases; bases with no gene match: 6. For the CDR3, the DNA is TGTGCCAGCAGCTTAACAGGGGCCTTAAACTATGGCTACACCTTC. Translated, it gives CASSLTGALNYGYTF.

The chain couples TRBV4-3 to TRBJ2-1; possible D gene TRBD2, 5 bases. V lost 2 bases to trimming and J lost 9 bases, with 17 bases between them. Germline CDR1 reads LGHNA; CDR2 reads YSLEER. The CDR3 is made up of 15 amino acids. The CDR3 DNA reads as TGCGCCAGCAGCCAAAGCTCGGGAATCGCCAGTGAGCAGTTCTTC. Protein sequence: CASSQSSGIASEQFF.

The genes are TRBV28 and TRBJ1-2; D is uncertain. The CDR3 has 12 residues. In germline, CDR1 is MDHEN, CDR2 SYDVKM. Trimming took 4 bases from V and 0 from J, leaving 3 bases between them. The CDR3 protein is CASSWANYGYTF. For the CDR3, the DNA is TGTGCCAGCAGTTGGGCTAACTATGGCTACACCTTC.

The CDR3: CASSPQLAGSVNEQFF. The DNA for the CDR3 is TGCGCCAGCAGCCCCCAACTAGCGGGAAGTGTCAATGAGCAGTTCTTC. This chain connects TRBV5-1 to TRBJ2-1; TRBD2 aligns across 10 bases. The CDR3 consists of 16 residues. Germline V CDR1 and CDR2: SGHRS, YFSETQ. The trim removed 4 bases at V and 6 bases at J, leaving 10 bases unmatched.

CDR3 protein: CASRPYGQGGTEAFF. DNA of the CDR3: TGTGCCAGCAGGCCATACGGACAGGGAGGGACTGAAGCTTTCTTT. This chain links TRBV7-9 with TRBJ1-1, with 8 positions matching TRBD1. The germline CDR1 and CDR2 sequences are SEHNR and FQNEAQ (reference sequence). This CDR3 region has 15 residues. Losses at the gene ends were 6 bases for V and 5 bases for J; bases not matched to a gene: 11.

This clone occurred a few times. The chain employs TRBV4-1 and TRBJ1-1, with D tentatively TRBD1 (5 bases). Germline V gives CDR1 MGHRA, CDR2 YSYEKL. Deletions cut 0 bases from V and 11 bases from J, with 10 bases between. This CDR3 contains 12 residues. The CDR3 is CASSQDTGTAFF. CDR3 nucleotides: TGCGCCAGCAGCCAAGACACGGGGACTGCTTTCTTT.

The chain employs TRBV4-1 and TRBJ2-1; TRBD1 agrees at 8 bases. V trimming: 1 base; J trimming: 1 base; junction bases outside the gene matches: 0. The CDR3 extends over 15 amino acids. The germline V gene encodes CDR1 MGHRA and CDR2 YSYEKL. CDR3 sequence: CASSQGQGSYNEQFF. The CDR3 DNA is TGCGCCAGCAGCCAAGGACAGGGGTCCTACAATGAGCAGTTCTTC.

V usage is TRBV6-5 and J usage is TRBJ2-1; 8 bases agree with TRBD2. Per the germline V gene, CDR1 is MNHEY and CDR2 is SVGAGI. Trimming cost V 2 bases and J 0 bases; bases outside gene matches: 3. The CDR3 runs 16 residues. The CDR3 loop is CASSYAGGLSYNEQFF. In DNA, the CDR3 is TGTGCCAGCAGTTACGCGGGAGGCCTCTCCTACAATGAGCAGTTCTTC.

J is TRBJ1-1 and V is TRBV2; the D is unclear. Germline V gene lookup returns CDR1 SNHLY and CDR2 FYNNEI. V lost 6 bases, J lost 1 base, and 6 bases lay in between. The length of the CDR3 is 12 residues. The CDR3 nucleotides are TGTGCCAGCAGCCAACAGAACACTGAAGCTTTCTTT. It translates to CASSQQNTEAFF.

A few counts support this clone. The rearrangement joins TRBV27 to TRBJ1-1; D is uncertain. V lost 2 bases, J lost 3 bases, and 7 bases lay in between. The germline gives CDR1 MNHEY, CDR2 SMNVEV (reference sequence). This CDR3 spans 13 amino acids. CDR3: CASSLKTYTEAFF. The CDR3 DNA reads TGTGCCAGCAGTTTAAAAACTTACACTGAAGCTTTCTTT.

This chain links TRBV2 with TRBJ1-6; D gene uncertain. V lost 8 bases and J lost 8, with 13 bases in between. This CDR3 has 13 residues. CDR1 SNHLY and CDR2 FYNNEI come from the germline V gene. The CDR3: CASREFLDSPLHF. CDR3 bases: TGTGCCAGCCGAGAGTTTTTGGATTCACCCCTCCACTTT.

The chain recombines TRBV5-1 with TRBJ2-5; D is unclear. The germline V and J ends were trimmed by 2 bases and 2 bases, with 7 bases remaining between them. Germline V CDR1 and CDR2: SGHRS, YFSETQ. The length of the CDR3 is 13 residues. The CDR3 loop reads CASSFTSQETQYF. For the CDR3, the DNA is TGCGCCAGCAGCTTTACCAGTCAAGAGACCCAGTACTTC.

The CDR3 nucleotides read TGCGCCAGCAGCTTGGGGGGCTTGTACCAAGAGACCCAGTACTTC. This encodes CASSLGGLYQETQYF. This chain links TRBV5-1 with TRBJ2-5; TRBD1 might be the D (5 bases). V gave up 0 bases and J gave up 0 bases, with 9 bases separating them. Germline-derived CDR1 and CDR2 are SGHRS and YFSETQ. The CDR3 extends over 15 amino acids.

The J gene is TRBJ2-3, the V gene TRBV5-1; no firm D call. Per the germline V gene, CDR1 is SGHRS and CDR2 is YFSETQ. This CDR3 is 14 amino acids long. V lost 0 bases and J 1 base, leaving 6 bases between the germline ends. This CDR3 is CASSLDAGTDTQYF. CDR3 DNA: TGCGCCAGCAGCTTGGATGCTGGCACAGATACGCAGTATTTT.

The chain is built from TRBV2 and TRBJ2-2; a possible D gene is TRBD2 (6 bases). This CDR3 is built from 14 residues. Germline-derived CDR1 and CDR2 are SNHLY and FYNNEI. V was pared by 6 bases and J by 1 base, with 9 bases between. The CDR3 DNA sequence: TGTGCCAGCAGGCCGGGACTGAACACCGGGGAGCTGTTTTTT. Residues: CASRPGLNTGELFF.

For the CDR3, the DNA is TGTGCCAGCAGCTTGGGGGACTGGCGAGGTACCCAGTACTTC. This codes for CASSLGDWRGTQYF. The chain recombines TRBV5-8 with TRBJ2-5, with a tentative D call TRBD2 (6 bases). Trimming took 0 bases from V and 8 from J, leaving 14 bases between them. This CDR3 has 14 amino acids. The germline V gene has CDR1 SGHTS and CDR2 YDEGEE. The full variable domain, rest sourced from reference TRBV5-8 and TRBJ2-5, is EAGVTQSPTHLIKTRGQQATLRCSPISGHTSVYWYQQALGLGLQFLLWYDEGEERNRGNFPPRFSGRQFPNYSSELNVNALELEDSALYLCASSLGDWRGTQYFGPGTRLLVL.

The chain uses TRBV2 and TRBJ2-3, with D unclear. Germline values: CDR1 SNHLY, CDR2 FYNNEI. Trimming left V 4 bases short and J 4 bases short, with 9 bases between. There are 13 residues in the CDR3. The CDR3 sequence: CASSVLGPDTQYF. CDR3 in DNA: TGTGCCAGCAGTGTGCTAGGTCCAGATACGCAGTATTTT.

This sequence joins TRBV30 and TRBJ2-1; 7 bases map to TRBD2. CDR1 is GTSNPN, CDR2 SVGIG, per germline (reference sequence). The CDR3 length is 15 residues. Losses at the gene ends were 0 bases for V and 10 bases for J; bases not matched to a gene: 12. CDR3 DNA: TGTGCCTGGAGTGTATTGGCCGCGGGGGAGGGGGAGCAGTTCTTC. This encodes CAWSVLAAGEGEQFF. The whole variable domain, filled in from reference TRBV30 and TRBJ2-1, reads SQTIHQWPATLVQPVGSPLSLECTVEGTSNPNLYWYRQAAGRGLQLLFYSVGIGQISSEVPQNLSASRPQDRQFILSSKKLLLSDSGFYLCAWSVLAAGEGEQFFGPGTRLTVL.

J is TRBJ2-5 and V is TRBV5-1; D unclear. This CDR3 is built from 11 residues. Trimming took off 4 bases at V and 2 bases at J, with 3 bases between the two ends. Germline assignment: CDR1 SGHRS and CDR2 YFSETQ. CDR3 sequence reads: CASSEQETQYF. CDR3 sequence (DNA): TGCGCCAGCAGCGAGCAAGAGACCCAGTACTTC.

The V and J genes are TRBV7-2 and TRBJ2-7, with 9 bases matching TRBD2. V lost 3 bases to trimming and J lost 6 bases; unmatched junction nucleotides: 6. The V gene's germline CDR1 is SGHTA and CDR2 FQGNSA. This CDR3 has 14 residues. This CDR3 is CASSLALAGTEQYF. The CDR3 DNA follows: TGTGCCAGCAGCTTGGCGCTAGCGGGGACCGAGCAGTACTTC.

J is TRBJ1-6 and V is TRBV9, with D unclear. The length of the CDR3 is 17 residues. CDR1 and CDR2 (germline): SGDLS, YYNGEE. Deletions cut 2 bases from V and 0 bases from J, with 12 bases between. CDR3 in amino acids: CASSVGPLSSYNSPLHF. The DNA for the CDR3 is TGTGCCAGCAGCGTTGGACCTTTAAGCTCCTATAATTCACCCCTCCACTTT.

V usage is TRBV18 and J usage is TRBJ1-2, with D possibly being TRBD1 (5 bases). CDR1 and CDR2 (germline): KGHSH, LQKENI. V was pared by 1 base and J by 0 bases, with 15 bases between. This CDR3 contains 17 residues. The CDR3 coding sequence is TGTGCCAGCTCACCACTGGTCGCGGGGGAGGCTAACTATGGCTACACCTTC. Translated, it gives CASSPLVAGEANYGYTF.